This T cell receptor beta chain was obtained from a study of T cell repertoires in cytomegalovirus infection. Overall study: An indication of both CMV infection and matching HLA type came from public TCR beta signatures.

In TCRdb, the reads were re-called with MiXCR into one record per CDR3 protein. Of around 770,000 distinct CDR3 sequences in the sample, almost 30% were seen once. Whole-study results and caveats: Cumulated frequencies of public TCR beta families served to identify carriers of CMV plus the relevant HLA.

This clonotype has at least ten counts. The target antigen is unknown. Germline loops: CDR1 SGHTA, CDR2 FQGNSA. The CDR3 loop spans 16 amino acids. Deletions cut 5 bases from V and 2 bases from J, with 17 bases between. The sample was cultured CD8+ T cells from PBMCs, taken from culture after CMV antigen stimulation. The receptor was isolated from a human donor in good health (CMV status not recorded). Some clones in this sample may be carry-over from other donors' samples. The J gene is TRBJ2-3, the V gene TRBV7-2; D may be TRBD2 (6 bases). CDR3 loop: CASSPSWGVPTDTQYF. DNA of the CDR3: TGTGCCAGCAGCCCCTCATGGGGGGTCCCCACAGATACGCAGTATTTT. Drawing the rest from reference TRBV7-2 and TRBJ2-3, the complete variable domain is GAGVSQSPSNKVTEKGKDVELRCDPISGHTALYWYRQSLGQGLEFLIYFQGNSAPDKSGLPSDRFSAERTGGSVSTLTIQRTQQEDSAVYLCASSPSWGVPTDTQYFGPGTRLTVL.